The rows below give T cell receptor beta chains drawn from one sample of a study of early T cells in non-severe SARS-CoV-2 infection. TCRdb re-analysed the 5' RACE reads in MiXCR, keeping a single row per CDR3 protein. The repertoire holds about 40,000 distinct CDR3 sequences, with roughly 4.3% as singletons. Sequenced material: whole blood. The receptors stem from an adult who was a healthcare worker with PCR-confirmed SARS-CoV-2 infection or an uninfected control (not recorded which). Both conserved end residues are part of each CDR3. The D gene is left open where the match is weak. Clone sizes are given selectively: once, few, many, or a class where the clone is expanded.

TRBV6-2/TRBV6-3,TRBJ2-3,many,-,CASSYGVVDTQYF,TGTGCCAGCAGTTACGGAGTCGTAGATACGCAGTATTTT
TRBV13,TRBJ1-6,many,-,CASSLGPVTSPLHF,TGTGCCAGCAGCTTAGGACCAGTCACTTCACCCCTCCACTTT
TRBV20-1,TRBJ1-3,many,-,CSARQTGNTIYF,TGCAGTGCTAGACAGACAGGAAACACCATATATTTT
TRBV6-8,TRBJ2-7,medium-sized,-,CASSYFAYEQYF,TGTGCCAGCAGTTACTTCGCCTACGAGCAGTACTTC
TRBV5-6,TRBJ2-2,few,TRBD2,CASSLLAGAGNTGELFF,TGTGCCAGCAGCTTGCTAGCGGGGGCCGGGAACACCGGGGAGCTGTTTTTT
TRBV10-3,TRBJ1-5,many,TRBD1,CAISADRDSNQPQHF,TGTGCCATCAGTGCCGACAGGGATAGCAATCAGCCCCAGCATTTT
TRBV3-1,TRBJ2-5,-,TRBD2,CASSPPPSGGETQYF,TGTGCCAGCAGCCCCCCTCCTAGCGGGGGGGAGACCCAGTACTTC
TRBV5-6,TRBJ1-1,many,-,CASSLAGATEAFF,TGTGCCAGCAGCTTGGCAGGGGCGACTGAAGCTTTCTTT
TRBV28,TRBJ2-7,many,TRBD1,CASQQGAHYEQYF,TGTGCCAGCCAACAGGGGGCCCACTACGAGCAGTACTTC
TRBV6-1,TRBJ1-5,-,-,CASSDRGGNQPQHF,TGTGCCAGCAGTGACAGGGGCGGCAATCAGCCCCAGCATTTT
TRBV29-1,TRBJ1-1,many,-,CSVEGRAEAFF,TGCAGCGTAGAGGGAAGGGCTGAAGCTTTCTTT
TRBV6-5,TRBJ2-3,many,TRBD2,CASSSPGGTSTDTQYF,TGTGCCAGCAGTTCCCCGGGGGGGACTAGCACAGATACGCAGTATTTT
TRBV6-5,TRBJ1-1,many,-,CASSYVAAANTEAFF,TGTGCCAGCAGTTACGTGGCAGCAGCGAACACTGAAGCTTTCTTT
TRBV12-3/TRBV12-4,TRBJ1-2,-,-,CASSFQDNYGYTF,TGTGCCAGCAGTTTCCAGGATAACTATGGCTACACCTTC
TRBV27,TRBJ2-6,many,-,CASSPSSGANVLTF,TGTGCCAGCAGTCCGAGCTCTGGGGCCAACGTCCTGACTTTC
TRBV12-3/TRBV12-4,TRBJ2-7,-,-,CASSPPVWGWGIHEQYF,TGTGCCAGCAGTCCCCCCGTGTGGGGTTGGGGTATCCACGAGCAGTACTTC
TRBV4-3,TRBJ2-5,few,-,CASSQVTGLGETQYF,TGCGCCAGCAGCCAAGTTACGGGGCTGGGAGAGACCCAGTACTTC
TRBV4-2,TRBJ2-1,-,TRBD2,CASSQDTSGFYNEQFF,TGTGCCAGCAGCCAAGACACTAGCGGCTTCTACAATGAGCAGTTCTTC
TRBV20-1,TRBJ2-1,many,-,CSASSLRGGEQFF,TGCAGTGCTAGTTCTCTCAGGGGAGGTGAGCAGTTCTTC
TRBV6-1,TRBJ1-5,-,-,CASKWEGNQPQHF,TGTGCCAGCAAATGGGAGGGGAATCAGCCCCAGCATTTT
TRBV6-5,TRBJ1-2,-,-,CASSYSNQGGYTF,TGTGCCAGCAGTTACTCGAATCAAGGTGGCTACACCTTC
TRBV7-8,TRBJ2-7,many,TRBD2,CASTLDPAGGAYEQYF,TGTGCCAGCACTCTAGACCCTGCGGGAGGAGCCTACGAGCAGTACTTC
TRBV2,TRBJ1-6,many,-,CASNNPSYNSPLHF,TGTGCCAGCAACAACCCCTCCTATAATTCACCCCTCCACTTT
TRBV7-9,TRBJ1-2,few,-,CASSHQEIGYTF,TGTGCCAGCAGCCACCAGGAGATTGGCTACACCTTC
TRBV3-1,TRBJ1-2,many,TRBD1,CASSRSMTGDGYTF,TGTGCCAGCAGCCGTTCAATGACAGGGGATGGCTACACCTTC
TRBV10-2,TRBJ1-2,large,TRBD1,CASSDAGGYGYTF,TGCGCCAGCAGTGATGCAGGGGGTTATGGCTACACCTTC
TRBV7-9,TRBJ2-3,-,-,CASSLRMDDPSSTDTQYF,TGTGCCAGCAGCCTGAGAATGGACGACCCTTCTAGCACAGATACGCAGTATTTT
TRBV9,TRBJ1-3,few,-,CASSVTDPGSGNTIYF,TGTGCCAGCAGCGTCACAGACCCCGGCTCTGGAAACACCATATATTTT
TRBV30,TRBJ2-3,many,-,CAWIPGGPLDTQYF,TGTGCCTGGATCCCAGGGGGGCCGCTAGATACGCAGTATTTT
TRBV14,TRBJ2-1,many,-,CASSQAVLYNEQFF,TGTGCCAGCAGCCAAGCAGTTCTTTACAATGAGCAGTTCTTC
TRBV6-4,TRBJ1-6,few,-,CASKGSDNSPLHF,TGTGCCAGCAAGGGCAGTGATAATTCACCCCTCCACTTT
TRBV10-3,TRBJ1-2,many,TRBD1,CAITSPGMTGGSNYGYTF,TGTGCCATCACCTCACCCGGGATGACAGGGGGTTCTAACTATGGCTACACCTTC
TRBV3-1,TRBJ1-5,-,-,CASSPRLDQPQHF,TGTGCCAGCAGCCCCCGGCTCGATCAGCCCCAGCATTTT
TRBV7-6,TRBJ2-5,many,-,CASSPRTDLQETQYF,TGTGCCAGCAGCCCAAGGACAGACCTCCAAGAGACCCAGTACTTC
TRBV2,TRBJ1-4,many,-,CASSPTVTSTNEKLFF,TGTGCCAGCAGTCCGACAGTCACATCAACTAATGAAAAACTGTTTTTT